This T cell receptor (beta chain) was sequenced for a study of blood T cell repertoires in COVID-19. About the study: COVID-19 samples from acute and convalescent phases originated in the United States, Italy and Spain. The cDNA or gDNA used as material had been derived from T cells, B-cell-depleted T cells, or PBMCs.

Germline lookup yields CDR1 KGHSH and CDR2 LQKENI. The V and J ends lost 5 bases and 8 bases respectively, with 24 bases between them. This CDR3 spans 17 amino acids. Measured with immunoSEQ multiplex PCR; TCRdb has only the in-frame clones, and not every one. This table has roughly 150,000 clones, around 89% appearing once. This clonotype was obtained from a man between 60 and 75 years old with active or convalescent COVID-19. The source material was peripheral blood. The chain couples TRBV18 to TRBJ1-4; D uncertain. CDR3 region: CASSRTARAGRVEKLFF. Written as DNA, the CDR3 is TGTGCCAGCTCAAGGACGGCGCGCGCGGGCCGGGTCGAAAAACTGTTTTTT.